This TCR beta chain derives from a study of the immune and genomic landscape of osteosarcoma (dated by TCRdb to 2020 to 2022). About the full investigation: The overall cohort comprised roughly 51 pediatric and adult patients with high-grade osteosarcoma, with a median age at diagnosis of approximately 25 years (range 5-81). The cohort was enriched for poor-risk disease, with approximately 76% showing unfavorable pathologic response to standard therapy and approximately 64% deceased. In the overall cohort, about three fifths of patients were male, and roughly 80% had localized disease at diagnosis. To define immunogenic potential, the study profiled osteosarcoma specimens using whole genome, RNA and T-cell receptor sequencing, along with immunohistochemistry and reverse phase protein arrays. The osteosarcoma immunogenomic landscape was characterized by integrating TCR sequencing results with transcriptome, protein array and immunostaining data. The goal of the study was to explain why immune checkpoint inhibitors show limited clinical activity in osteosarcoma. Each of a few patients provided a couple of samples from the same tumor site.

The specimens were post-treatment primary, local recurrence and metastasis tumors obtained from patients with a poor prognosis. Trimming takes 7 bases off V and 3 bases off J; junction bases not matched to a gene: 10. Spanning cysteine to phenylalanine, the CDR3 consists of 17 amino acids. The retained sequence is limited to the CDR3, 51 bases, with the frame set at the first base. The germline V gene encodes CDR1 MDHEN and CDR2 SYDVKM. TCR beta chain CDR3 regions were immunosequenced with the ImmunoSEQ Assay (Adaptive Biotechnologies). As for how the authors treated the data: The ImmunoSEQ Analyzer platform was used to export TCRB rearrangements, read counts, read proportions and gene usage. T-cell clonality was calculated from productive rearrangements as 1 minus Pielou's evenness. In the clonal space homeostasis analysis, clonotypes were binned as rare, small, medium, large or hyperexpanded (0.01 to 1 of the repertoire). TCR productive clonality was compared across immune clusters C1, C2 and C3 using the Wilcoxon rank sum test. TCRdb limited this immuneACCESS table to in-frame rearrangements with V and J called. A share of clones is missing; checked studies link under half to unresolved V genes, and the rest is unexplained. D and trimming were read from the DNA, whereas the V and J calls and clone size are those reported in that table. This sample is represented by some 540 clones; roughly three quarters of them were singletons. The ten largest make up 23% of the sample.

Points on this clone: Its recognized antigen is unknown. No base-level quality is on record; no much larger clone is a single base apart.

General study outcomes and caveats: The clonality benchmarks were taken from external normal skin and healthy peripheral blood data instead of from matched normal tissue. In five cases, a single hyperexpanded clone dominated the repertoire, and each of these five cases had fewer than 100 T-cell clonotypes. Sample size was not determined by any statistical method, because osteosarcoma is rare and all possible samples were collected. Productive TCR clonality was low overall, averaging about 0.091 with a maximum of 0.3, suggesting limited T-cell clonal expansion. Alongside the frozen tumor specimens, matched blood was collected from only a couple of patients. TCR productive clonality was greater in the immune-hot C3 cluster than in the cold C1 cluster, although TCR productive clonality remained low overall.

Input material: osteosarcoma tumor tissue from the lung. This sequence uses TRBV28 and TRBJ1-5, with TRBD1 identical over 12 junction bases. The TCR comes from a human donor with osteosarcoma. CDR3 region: CASTNWGDRGPNQPQHF. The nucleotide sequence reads TGTGCCAGCACAAACTGGGGGGACAGGGGGCCCAATCAGCCCCAGCATTTT.